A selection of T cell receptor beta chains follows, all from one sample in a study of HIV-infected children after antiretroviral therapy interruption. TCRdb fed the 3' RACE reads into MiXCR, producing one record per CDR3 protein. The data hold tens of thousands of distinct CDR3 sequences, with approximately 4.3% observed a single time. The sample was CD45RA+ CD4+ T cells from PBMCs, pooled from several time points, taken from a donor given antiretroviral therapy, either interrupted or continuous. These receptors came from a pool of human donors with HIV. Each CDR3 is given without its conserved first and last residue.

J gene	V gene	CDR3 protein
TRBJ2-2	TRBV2	ASRDYLAGELF
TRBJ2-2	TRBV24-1	ATRGLAGQRDGELF
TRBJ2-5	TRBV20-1	SAEGVAQY
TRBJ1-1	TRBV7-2	ASSLGAF
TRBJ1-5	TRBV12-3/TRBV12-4	ASSGDRNVRSPQH
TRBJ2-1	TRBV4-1	ASSRLSGGADEQF
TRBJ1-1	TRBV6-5	ASSYSLRRMNTEAF
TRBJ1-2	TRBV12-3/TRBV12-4	ASSFTGSYGYT
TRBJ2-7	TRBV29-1	SVEVDSSYEQY
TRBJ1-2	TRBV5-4	ASSLAGDNYGYT
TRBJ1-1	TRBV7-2	ASSLDTSGGAF
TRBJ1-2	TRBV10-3	AISERGEDGYT
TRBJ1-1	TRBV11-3	ASSLLQGEEAF
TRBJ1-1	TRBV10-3	AISATGRGGEAF
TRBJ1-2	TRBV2	ASSEEGTAGYT
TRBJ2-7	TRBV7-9	ASGEQY
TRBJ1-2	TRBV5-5	ASSLVGSDNYGYT
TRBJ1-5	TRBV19	ASSPLGSAQH
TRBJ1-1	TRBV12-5	ASTAMNTEAF
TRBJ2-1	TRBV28	ASSFTLADEQF
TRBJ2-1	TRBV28	ASSLGRGNEQF
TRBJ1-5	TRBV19	ASAVDSSQPQH
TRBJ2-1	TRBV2	ASSDVGLGLGEQF
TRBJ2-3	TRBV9	ASSTRTNTDTQY
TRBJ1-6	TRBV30	AAGTQSVKPLH
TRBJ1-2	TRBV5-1	ASSGTGGYT
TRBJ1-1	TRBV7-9	ASSSGATEAF
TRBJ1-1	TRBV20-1	SAGQGAVTEAF
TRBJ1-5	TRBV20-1	SANQDREAQPQH
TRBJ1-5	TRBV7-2	ASSLVGRSNQPQH
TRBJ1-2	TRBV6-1	ASSVNRVTGYT
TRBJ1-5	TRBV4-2	ASSQEETGAQPQH
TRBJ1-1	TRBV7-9	ASSSQGGNTEAF
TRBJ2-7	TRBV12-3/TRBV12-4	ASSTGQGSYEQY
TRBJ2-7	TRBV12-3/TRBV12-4	ASSPGHNEQY
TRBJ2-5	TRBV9	ASSVVSEETQY
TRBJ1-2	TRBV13	ASSPQFNYGYT
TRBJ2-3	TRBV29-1	SLGNQNTQY
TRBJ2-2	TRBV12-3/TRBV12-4	ASSRQGAGELF
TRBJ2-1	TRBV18	ASSPDRAPYNEQF
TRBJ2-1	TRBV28	ASRRQGGSYNEQF
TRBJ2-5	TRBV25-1	ASSDTGSRQTQY
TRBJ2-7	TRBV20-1	SARDLSRVSYEQY
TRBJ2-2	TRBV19	ASSPRGHTGELF
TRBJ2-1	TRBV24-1	ATSDLGADNEQF
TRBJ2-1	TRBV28	ASSSRNERQF
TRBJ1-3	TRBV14	ASSQHWAGNTIY
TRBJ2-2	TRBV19	ASRRQGRTGELF
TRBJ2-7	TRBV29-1	SAHNTGTGSYEQY
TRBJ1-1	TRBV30	AWGLQAEAF
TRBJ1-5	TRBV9	ASSPSSGASGNQPQH
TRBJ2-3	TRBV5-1	ASSLAGSGGLDTQY
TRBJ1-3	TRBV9	ASSVETGNTIY
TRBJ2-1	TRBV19	ASSTTNTDNEQF
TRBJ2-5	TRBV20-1	SARDGPGTQY
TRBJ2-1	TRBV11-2	ASSFGLPPGNEQF
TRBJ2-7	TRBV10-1	ASMPEQGAYEQY
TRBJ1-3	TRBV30	AWSKTGLPSGNTIY
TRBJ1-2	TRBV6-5	ASSYGPTGGYT
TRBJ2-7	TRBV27	ASSFGRRGVYEQY